These 10 T cell receptor beta chains came from one sample sequenced in a study of chemoradiotherapy in HPV16-positive cancers. Sequenced by immunoSEQ multiplex PCR; TCRdb stores in-frame clones only, minus some. The table shows about 13,000 clones, with about 85% occurring only once. Sample: blood, taken from a patient who underwent chemoradiotherapy. The receptors stem from a human donor with HPV-associated anogenital cancer.

This sequence joins TRBV2 and TRBJ2-7; possible D gene TRBD2, 6 bases. Looked up from germline, CDR1 is SNHLY and CDR2 is FYNNEI. The CDR3 contains 15 residues. V lost 1 base and J 0 bases, leaving 10 bases between the germline ends. This chain's CDR3 is CASSEVGGDSYEQYF. The DNA for the CDR3 is TGTGCCAGCAGTGAAGTTGGCGGGGACTCCTACGAGCAGTACTTC.

This chain joins TRBV5-1 and TRBJ2-2; D not resolved. Germline V gives CDR1 SGHRS, CDR2 YFSETQ. V dropped 6 bases and J dropped 0 bases, with 15 bases sitting between them. The CDR3 covers 16 residues. Here the CDR3 DNA reads TGCGCCAGCACCTCGAGTATGGGAACGAACACCGGGGAGCTGTTTTTT. Translation gives CASTSSMGTNTGELFF. Using reference TRBV5-1 and TRBJ2-2 for the parts outside the CDR3, the full variable domain is KAGVTQTPRYLIKTRGQQVTLSCSPISGHRSVSWYQQTPGQGLQFLFEYFSETQRNKGNFPGRFSGRQFSNSRSEMNVSTLELGDSALYLCASTSSMGTNTGELFFGEGSRLTVL.

The chain is built from TRBV19 and TRBJ2-4; D unresolved. The germline V gene encodes CDR1 LNHDA and CDR2 SQIVND (reference sequence). V was clipped by 6 bases and J by 7 bases, with 16 bases between them. The CDR3 sequence is 14 residues long. The CDR3 protein is CASRGISESNIQYF. CDR3 bases: TGTGCCAGTAGAGGGATTTCAGAGTCCAACATTCAGTACTTC.

The chain recombines TRBV5-8 with TRBJ2-5, with D tentatively TRBD2 (5 bases). V dropped 3 bases and J dropped 4 bases, with 19 bases sitting between them. The CDR3 length is 16 residues. Germline loops: CDR1 SGHTS, CDR2 YDEGEE. Here the CDR3 DNA reads TGTGCCAGCAGCTCGCCCCGGATCGACGGAGGAGAGACCCAGTACTTC. Its translation is CASSSPRIDGGETQYF.

The CDR3 is CASSLDSITGNTIYF. In DNA form, the CDR3 reads TGTGCCAGCAGCTTAGACTCGATAACTGGAAACACCATATATTTT. The rearrangement joins TRBV7-9 to TRBJ1-3, with D hard to call. CDR1 and CDR2 from the germline V gene are SEHNR and FQNEAQ (reference sequence). V was clipped by 1 base and J by 2 bases, with 9 bases between them. CDR3 size: 15 residues. The whole variable domain, filled in from reference TRBV7-9 and TRBJ1-3, reads DTGVSQNPRHKITKRGQNVTFRCDPISEHNRLYWYRQTLGQGPEFLTYFQNEAQLEKSRLLSDRFSAERPKGSFSTLEIQRTEQGDSAMYLCASSLDSITGNTIYFGEGSWLTVV.

The rearrangement links TRBV6-1 to TRBJ1-1, with a tentative D call TRBD1 (5 bases). The CDR3 loop spans 13 amino acids. Germline lookup yields CDR1 MNHNS and CDR2 SASEGT. V was cut by 7 bases and J by 4 bases, with 13 bases left in between. CDR3 sequence: CASKQAGGTEAFF. CDR3 sequence (DNA): TGTGCCAGCAAGCAGGCGGGGGGCACTGAAGCTTTCTTT.

The chain is built from TRBV2 and TRBJ2-7, with D possibly called TRBD1 or TRBD2 (5 bases each). The V gene lost 6 bases and the J gene lost 6 bases, with 15 bases spanning the gap. In germline, CDR1 is SNHLY, CDR2 FYNNEI. CDR3 size: 13 residues. The CDR3 DNA is TGTGCCAGCAGGGGGGAGAGGTTGGGCGAGCAGTACTTC. Encoded protein: CASRGERLGEQYF.

The chain recombines TRBV5-1 with TRBJ2-1; no firm D call. The germline V gene has CDR1 SGHRS and CDR2 YFSETQ. The CDR3 has 13 amino acids. Trimming removed 0 bases at V and 7 bases at J, with 8 bases between. This CDR3 reads CASSLGLGNEQFF. Here the CDR3 DNA reads TGCGCCAGCAGCTTGGGTTTGGGAAATGAGCAGTTCTTC. Using reference TRBV5-1 and TRBJ2-1 for the parts outside the CDR3, the full variable domain is KAGVTQTPRYLIKTRGQQVTLSCSPISGHRSVSWYQQTPGQGLQFLFEYFSETQRNKGNFPGRFSGRQFSNSRSEMNVSTLELGDSALYLCASSLGLGNEQFFGPGTRLTVL.

The chain couples TRBV7-9 to TRBJ1-3, with 7 positions matching TRBD1. V lost 6 bases to trimming and J lost 0 bases; unmatched junction nucleotides: 5. CDR3 length: 15 residues. Germline CDR1 reads SEHNR; CDR2 reads FQNEAQ (reference sequence). The CDR3 bases are TGTGCCAGCAGATTGGGACAGAACTCTGGAAACACCATATATTTT. Protein: CASRLGQNSGNTIYF.

J is TRBJ2-1 and V is TRBV7-8; 9 bases are a match to TRBD2. The ends lost 1 base at V and 14 bases at J; junction bases unmatched: 9. Germline CDR1 and CDR2: SGHVS and FQNEAQ. The CDR3 covers 14 residues. CDR3 residues: CASSLVGREGTEFF. Written as DNA, the CDR3 is TGTGCCAGCAGCTTAGTTGGGCGGGAGGGGACGGAGTTCTTC.